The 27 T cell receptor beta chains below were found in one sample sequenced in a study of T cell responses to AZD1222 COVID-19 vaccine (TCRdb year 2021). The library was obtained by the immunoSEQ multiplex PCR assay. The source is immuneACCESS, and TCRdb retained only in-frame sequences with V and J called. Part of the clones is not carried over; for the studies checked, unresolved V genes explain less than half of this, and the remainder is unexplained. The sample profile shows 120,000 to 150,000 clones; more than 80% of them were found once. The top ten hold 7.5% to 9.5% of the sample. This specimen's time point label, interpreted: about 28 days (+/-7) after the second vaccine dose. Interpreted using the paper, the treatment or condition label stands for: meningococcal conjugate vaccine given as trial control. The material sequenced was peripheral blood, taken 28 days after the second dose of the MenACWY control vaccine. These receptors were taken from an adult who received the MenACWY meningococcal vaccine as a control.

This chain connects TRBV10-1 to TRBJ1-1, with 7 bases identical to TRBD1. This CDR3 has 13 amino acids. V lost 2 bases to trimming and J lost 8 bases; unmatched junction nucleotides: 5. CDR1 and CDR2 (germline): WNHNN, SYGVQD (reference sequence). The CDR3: CASSENRGAEAFF. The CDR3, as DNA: TGCGCCAGCAGTGAGAACAGGGGCGCCGAAGCTTTCTTT.

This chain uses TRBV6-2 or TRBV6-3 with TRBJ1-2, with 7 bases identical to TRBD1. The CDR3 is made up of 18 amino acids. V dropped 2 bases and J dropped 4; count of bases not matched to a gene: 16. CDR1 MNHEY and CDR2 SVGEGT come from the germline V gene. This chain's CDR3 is CASSYGGDRHPSGYGYTF. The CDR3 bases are TGTGCCAGCAGTTACGGTGGGGACAGACACCCGTCAGGCTATGGCTACACCTTC.

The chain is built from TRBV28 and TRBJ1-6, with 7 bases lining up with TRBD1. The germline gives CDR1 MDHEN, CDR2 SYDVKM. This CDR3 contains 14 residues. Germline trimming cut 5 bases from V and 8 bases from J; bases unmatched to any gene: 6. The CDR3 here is CASSTHRGDSPLHF. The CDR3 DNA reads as TGTGCCAGCAGTACCCACAGGGGTGATTCACCCCTCCACTTT. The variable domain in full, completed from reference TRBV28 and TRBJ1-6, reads DVKVTQSSRYLVKRTGEKVFLECVQDMDHENMFWYRQDPGLGLRLIYFSYDVKMKEKGDIPEGYSVSREKKERFSLILESASTNQTSMYLCASSTHRGDSPLHFGNGTRLTVT.

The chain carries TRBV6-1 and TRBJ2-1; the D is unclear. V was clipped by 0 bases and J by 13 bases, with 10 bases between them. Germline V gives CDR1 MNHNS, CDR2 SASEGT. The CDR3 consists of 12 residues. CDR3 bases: TGTGCCAGCAGTGAAGCGGGGTTTTACCAGTTCTTC. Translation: CASSEAGFYQFF.

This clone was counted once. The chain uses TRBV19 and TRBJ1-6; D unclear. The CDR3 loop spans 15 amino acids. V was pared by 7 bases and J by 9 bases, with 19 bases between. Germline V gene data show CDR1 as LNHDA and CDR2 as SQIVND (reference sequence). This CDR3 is CASTLKGRSGSPLHF. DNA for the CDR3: TGTGCCAGTACCCTAAAAGGGAGGTCGGGTTCACCCCTCCACTTT.

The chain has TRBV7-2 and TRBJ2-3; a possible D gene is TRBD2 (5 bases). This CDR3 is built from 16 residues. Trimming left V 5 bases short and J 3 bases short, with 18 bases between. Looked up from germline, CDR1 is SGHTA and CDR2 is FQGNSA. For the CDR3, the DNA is TGTGCCAGCAGCACCCTTCCGACGGGGTTAACAGATACGCAGTATTTT. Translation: CASSTLPTGLTDTQYF.

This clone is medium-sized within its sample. CDR3 nucleotide sequence: TGTGCCAGCAGTGAGGACAGGAGCGGGGCCAACGTCCTGACTTTC. Encoded protein: CASSEDRSGANVLTF. The rearrangement joins TRBV6-1 to TRBJ2-6; TRBD1 aligns across 7 bases. The germline gives CDR1 MNHNS, CDR2 SASEGT. The CDR3 is made up of 15 amino acids. V was clipped by 3 bases and J by 4 bases; unmatched bases: 3.

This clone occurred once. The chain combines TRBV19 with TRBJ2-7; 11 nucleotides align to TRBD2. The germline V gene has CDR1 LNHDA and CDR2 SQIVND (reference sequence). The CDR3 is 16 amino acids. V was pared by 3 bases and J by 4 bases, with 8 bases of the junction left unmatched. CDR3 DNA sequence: TGTGCCAGTAGTATTGGGCCCCTAGCGGGGGGTTACGAGCAGTACTTC. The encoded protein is CASSIGPLAGGYEQYF. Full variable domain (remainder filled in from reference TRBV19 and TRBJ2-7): DGGITQSPKYLFRKEGQNVTLSCEQNLNHDAMYWYRQDPGQGLRLIYYSQIVNDFQKGDIAEGYSVSREKKESFPLTVTSAQKNPTAFYLCASSIGPLAGGYEQYFGPGTRLTVT.

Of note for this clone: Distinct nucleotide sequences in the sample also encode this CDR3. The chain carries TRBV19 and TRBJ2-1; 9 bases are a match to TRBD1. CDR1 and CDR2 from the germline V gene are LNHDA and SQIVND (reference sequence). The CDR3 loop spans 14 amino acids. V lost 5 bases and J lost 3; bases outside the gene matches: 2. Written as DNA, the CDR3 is TGTGCCAGTAGTCGGGGACAGGGCTACAATGAGCAGTTCTTC. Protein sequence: CASSRGQGYNEQFF.

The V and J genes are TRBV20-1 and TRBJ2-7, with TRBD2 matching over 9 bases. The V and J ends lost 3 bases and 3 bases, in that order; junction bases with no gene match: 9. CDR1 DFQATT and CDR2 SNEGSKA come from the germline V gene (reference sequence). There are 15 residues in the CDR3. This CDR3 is CSASDPTSGIYEQYF. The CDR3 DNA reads TGCAGTGCTAGTGATCCGACTAGCGGAATCTACGAGCAGTACTTC.

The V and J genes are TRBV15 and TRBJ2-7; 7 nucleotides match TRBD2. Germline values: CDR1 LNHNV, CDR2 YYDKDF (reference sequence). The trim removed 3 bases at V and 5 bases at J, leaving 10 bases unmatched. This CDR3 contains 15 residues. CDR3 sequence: CATSSRTRGGNEQYF. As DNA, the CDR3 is TGTGCCACCAGCAGCCGGACTAGAGGCGGGAACGAGCAGTACTTC. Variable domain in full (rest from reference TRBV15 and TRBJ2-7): DAMVIQNPRYQVTQFGKPVTLSCSQTLNHNVMYWYQQKSSQAPKLLFHYYDKDFNNEADTPDNFQSRRPNTSFCFLDIRSPGLGDTAMYLCATSSRTRGGNEQYFGPGTRLTVT.

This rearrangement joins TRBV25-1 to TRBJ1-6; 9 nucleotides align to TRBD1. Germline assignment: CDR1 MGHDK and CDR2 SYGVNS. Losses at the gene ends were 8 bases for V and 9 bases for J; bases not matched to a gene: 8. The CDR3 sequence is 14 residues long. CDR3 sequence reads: CASRTGTGSSPLHF. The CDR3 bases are TGTGCCAGCCGCACCGGGACAGGGAGTTCACCCCTCCACTTT.

The chain's CDR3 is CASSVFSSGGEETQYF. The CDR3 region has the DNA TGTGCCAGCAGTGTCTTTTCTAGCGGGGGAGAAGAGACCCAGTACTTC. V is TRBV2 and J is TRBJ2-5; TRBD2 matches at 10 bases. The V gene end was trimmed by 4 bases and the J gene end by 3 bases; junction bases not matched to a gene: 8. Per germline, CDR1 SNHLY and CDR2 FYNNEI. The CDR3 is 16 amino acids.

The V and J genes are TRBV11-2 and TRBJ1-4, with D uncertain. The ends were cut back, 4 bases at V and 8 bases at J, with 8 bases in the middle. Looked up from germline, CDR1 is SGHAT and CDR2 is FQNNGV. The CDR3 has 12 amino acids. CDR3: CASSSPGEKLFF. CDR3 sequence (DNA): TGTGCCAGCAGCTCACCCGGGGAAAAACTGTTTTTT.

The CDR3 here is CASSPRTSGIQETQYF. The CDR3 DNA follows: TGTGCCAGCAGCCCCCGGACTAGCGGGATCCAAGAGACCCAGTACTTC. This chain uses TRBV7-2 with TRBJ2-5; 12 bases fit TRBD2. V lost 5 bases, J lost 1 base, and 5 bases stayed unmatched. Germline CDR1 is SGHTA and CDR2 is FQGNSA. The CDR3 contains 16 residues. Drawing the rest from reference TRBV7-2 and TRBJ2-5, the complete variable domain is GAGVSQSPSNKVTEKGKDVELRCDPISGHTALYWYRQSLGQGLEFLIYFQGNSAPDKSGLPSDRFSAERTGGSVSTLTIQRTQQEDSAVYLCASSPRTSGIQETQYFGPGTRLLVL.

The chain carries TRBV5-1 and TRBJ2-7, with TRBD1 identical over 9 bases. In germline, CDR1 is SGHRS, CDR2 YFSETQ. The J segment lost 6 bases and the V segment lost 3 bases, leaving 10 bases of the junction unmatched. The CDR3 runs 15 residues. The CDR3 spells CASSWTGQGSGEQYF. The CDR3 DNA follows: TGCGCCAGCAGCTGGACGGGACAGGGAAGTGGCGAGCAGTACTTC.

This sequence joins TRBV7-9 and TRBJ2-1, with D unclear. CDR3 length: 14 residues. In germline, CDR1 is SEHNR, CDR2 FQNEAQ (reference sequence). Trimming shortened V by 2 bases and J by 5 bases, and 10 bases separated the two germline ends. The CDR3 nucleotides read TGTGCCAGCAGCTTAATCGAGACCGACAATGAGCAGTTCTTC. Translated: CASSLIETDNEQFF.

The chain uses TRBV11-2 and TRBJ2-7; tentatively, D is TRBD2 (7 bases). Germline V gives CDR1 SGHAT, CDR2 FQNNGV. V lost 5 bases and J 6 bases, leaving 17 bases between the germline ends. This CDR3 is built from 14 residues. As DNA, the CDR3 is TGTGCCAGCAGCAAAGTGACAAGGGGGGGCGAGCAGTACTTC. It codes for CASSKVTRGGEQYF.

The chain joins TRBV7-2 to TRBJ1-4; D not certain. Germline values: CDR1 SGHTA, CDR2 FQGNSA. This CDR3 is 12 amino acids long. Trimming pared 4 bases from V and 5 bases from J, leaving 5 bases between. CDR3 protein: CASSWQNEKLFF. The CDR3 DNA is TGTGCCAGCAGCTGGCAAAATGAAAAACTGTTTTTT.

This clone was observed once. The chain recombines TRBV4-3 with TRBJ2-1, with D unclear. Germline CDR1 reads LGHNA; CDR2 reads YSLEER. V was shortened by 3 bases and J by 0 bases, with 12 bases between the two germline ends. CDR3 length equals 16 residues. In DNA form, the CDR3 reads TGCGCCAGCAGCCACCGGAGCGCTAGCTCCTACAATGAGCAGTTCTTC. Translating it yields CASSHRSASSYNEQFF.

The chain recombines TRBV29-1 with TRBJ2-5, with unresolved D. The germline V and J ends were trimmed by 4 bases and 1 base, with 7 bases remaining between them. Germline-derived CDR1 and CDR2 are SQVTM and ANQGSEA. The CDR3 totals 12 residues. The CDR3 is CSVGGLQETQYF. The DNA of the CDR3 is TGCAGCGTTGGAGGCCTCCAAGAGACCCAGTACTTC. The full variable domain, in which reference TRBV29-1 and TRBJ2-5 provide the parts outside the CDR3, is SAVISQKPSRDICQRGTSLTIQCQVDSQVTMMFWYRQQPGQSLTLIATANQGSEATYESGFVIDKFPISRPNLTFSTLTVSNMSPEDSSIYLCSVGGLQETQYFGPGTRLLVL.

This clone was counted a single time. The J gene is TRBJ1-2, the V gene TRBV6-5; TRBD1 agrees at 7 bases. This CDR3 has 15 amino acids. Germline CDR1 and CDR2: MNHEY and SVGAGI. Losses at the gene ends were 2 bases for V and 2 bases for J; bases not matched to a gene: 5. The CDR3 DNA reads TGTGCCAGCAGTTACGCCCAGACAGGGAACTATGGCTACACCTTC. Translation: CASSYAQTGNYGYTF.

The CDR3 DNA sequence: TGTGCCAGCACTCAGAGAGCTGAAGAGACCCAGTACTTC. Translating gives CASTQRAEETQYF. The chain uses TRBV6-1 and TRBJ2-5; no clear D gene. V dropped 7 bases and J dropped 3 bases, with 12 bases sitting between them. Germline V gene data show CDR1 as MNHNS and CDR2 as SASEGT. This CDR3 is 13 amino acids long.

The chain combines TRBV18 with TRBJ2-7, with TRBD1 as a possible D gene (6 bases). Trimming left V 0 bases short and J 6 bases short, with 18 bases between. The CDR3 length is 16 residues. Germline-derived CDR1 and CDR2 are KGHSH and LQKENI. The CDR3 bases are TGTGCCAGCTCACCACCGGGGTCAACAGGGATTCCCGAGCAGTACTTC. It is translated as CASSPPGSTGIPEQYF.

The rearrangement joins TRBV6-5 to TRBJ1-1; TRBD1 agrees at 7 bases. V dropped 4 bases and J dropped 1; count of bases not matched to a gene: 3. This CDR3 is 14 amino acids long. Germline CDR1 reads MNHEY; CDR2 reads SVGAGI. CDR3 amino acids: CASSLRTGNTEAFF. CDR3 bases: TGTGCCAGCAGTTTAAGGACAGGGAACACTGAAGCTTTCTTT.

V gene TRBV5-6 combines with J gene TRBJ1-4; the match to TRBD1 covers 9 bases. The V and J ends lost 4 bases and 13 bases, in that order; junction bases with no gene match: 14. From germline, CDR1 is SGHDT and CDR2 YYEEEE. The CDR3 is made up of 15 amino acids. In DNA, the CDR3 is TGTGCCAGCAGCCCTGGGACAGGGCAAGTGGTTAGACTGTTTTTT. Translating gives CASSPGTGQVVRLFF.

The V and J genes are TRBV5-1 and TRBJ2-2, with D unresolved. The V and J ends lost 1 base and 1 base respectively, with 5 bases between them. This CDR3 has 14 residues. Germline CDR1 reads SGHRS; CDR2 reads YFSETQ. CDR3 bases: TGCGCCAGCAGCTTGACACAGAACACCGGGGAGCTGTTTTTT. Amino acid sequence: CASSLTQNTGELFF.